This T cell receptor (beta chain) was recorded in a study of control samples from healthy donors and cancer patients. Assay: immunoSEQ multiplex PCR; the TCRdb copy retains only in-frame clones and omits some. The sample includes approximately 170,000 clones, about nine tenths of them seen just once. The sample holds a few counts of this clone. CDR1 and CDR2 from the germline V gene are MNHEY and SVGEGT. V gave up 0 bases and J gave up 4 bases, with 7 bases separating them. This CDR3 comprises 14 residues. The chain recombines TRBV6-2 or TRBV6-3 with TRBJ1-5; D not certain. The clonotype comes from a woman in her twenties or thirties in good health. Sequencing was done on a sample of blood. CDR3 nucleotides: TGTGCCAGCAGTTACTCGATCGAGAATCAGCCCCAGCATTTT. The encoded protein is CASSYSIENQPQHF.